These 10 T cell receptor beta chains were sequenced from one sample in a study of blood T cell repertoires in COVID-19. Sequencing was performed with immunoSEQ multiplex PCR; in TCRdb, only in-frame clones are kept and a portion is missing. The repertoire includes more than 80,000 clones, over 80% of them detected once, and roughly a third sits in the top ten. The specimen was peripheral blood. These receptors all stem from an elderly woman with active or convalescent COVID-19.

V usage is TRBV10-3 and J usage is TRBJ2-3; 8 nucleotides align to TRBD2. CDR1 and CDR2 from the germline V gene are ENHRY and SYGVKD. The trim removed 0 bases at V and 4 bases at J, leaving 12 bases unmatched. The CDR3 sequence is 18 residues long. The CDR3 DNA reads TGTGCCATCAGTGAGTCGAGCGGCGGGAGGAGCGGCGCAGATACGCAGTATTTT. Translated: CAISESSGGRSGADTQYF.

The genes are TRBV6-1 and TRBJ2-7; no clear D gene. The CDR3 consists of 13 residues. The germline CDR1 and CDR2 sequences are MNHNS and SASEGT. Between the trimmed V and J ends, which lost 2 bases and 2 bases, there was a span of 7 bases. Here the CDR3 DNA reads TGTGCCAGCAGTGAACAGGCCACCTACGAGCAGTACTTC. Translated: CASSEQATYEQYF.

The chain is built from TRBV4-1 and TRBJ2-1, with TRBD1 as a possible D gene (6 bases). This CDR3 contains 12 residues. Trimming pared 3 bases from V and 10 bases from J, leaving 10 bases between. Germline V lookup: CDR1 MGHRA, CDR2 YSYEKL. CDR3 sequence: CASSHTGLEQFF. The CDR3 DNA is TGCGCCAGCAGCCATACAGGGTTGGAGCAGTTCTTC.

The chain carries TRBV19 and TRBJ1-2; 7 nucleotides align to TRBD1. CDR3 size: 13 residues. V was clipped by 9 bases and J by 5 bases; unmatched bases: 9. Per the germline V gene, CDR1 is LNHDA and CDR2 is SQIVND (reference sequence). The CDR3 loop reads CASTTGEAYGYTF. The CDR3 bases are TGTGCCAGCACAACAGGGGAGGCTTATGGCTACACCTTC.

The CDR3 sequence: CASSQGGYNEKLFF. CDR3 coding DNA: TGCGCCAGCAGCCAGGGCGGATATAATGAAAAACTGTTTTTT. The chain is built from TRBV5-1 and TRBJ1-4, with D tentatively TRBD1 (5 bases). The CDR3 contains 14 residues. Per germline, CDR1 SGHRS and CDR2 YFSETQ. Trimming removed 4 bases from V and 4 bases from J, with 11 bases in between.

V and J are TRBV24-1 and TRBJ2-6, with 9 bases identical to TRBD1. This CDR3 has 17 amino acids. The V and J ends lost 5 bases and 4 bases, in that order; junction bases with no gene match: 8. Germline lookup yields CDR1 KGHDR and CDR2 SFDVKD. The chain's CDR3 is CATSVRDRESGANVLTF. The CDR3 DNA sequence: TGTGCCACCAGTGTGAGGGACAGGGAGTCCGGGGCCAACGTCCTGACTTTC.

A note on this clone: A junction boundary mismatches the germline segment, possibly from a read error. The chain couples TRBV7-7 to TRBJ2-5; tentative D call: TRBD2 (5 bases). Per the germline V gene, CDR1 is SSHAT and CDR2 is FNYEAQ (reference sequence). This CDR3 has 14 amino acids. The CDR3 bases are TGTGCTAGCAGCTCCTCGCGGGACCAAGAGACCCAGTACTTC. Encoded protein: CASSSSRDQETQYF.

The CDR3 sequence is CASSPVQGRGYTF. CDR3 sequence (DNA): TGTGCCAGCTCACCCGTGCAGGGTCGAGGCTACACCTTC. The chain has TRBV18 and TRBJ1-2, with a weak D call TRBD1 (5 bases). V lost 3 bases, J lost 8 bases, and 13 bases lay in between. In germline, CDR1 is KGHSH, CDR2 LQKENI. This CDR3 region has 13 residues.

This chain connects TRBV3-1 (or the pseudogene TRBV3-2) to TRBJ1-1; D ambiguous. CDR1 is LGHDT, CDR2 YNNKEL, per germline (reference sequence). Between the trimmed V and J ends, which lost 3 bases and 4 bases, there was a span of 15 bases. There are 15 residues in the CDR3. The CDR3 DNA is TGTGCCAGCAGCCACCCAGGTTTGGGGAGCACTGAAGCTTTCTTT. It codes for CASSHPGLGSTEAFF.

This clone came up a few times. The V call is TRBV5-6, the J call TRBJ2-1; 15 nucleotides line up with TRBD2. The CDR3 contains 18 residues. V gave up 4 bases and J gave up 2 bases; unmatched junction bases: 7. CDR1 is SGHDT and CDR2 is YYEEEE in the germline V gene. The CDR3 loop reads CASSLGLAGGFTYNEQFF. As DNA, the CDR3 is TGTGCCAGCAGCCTTGGACTAGCGGGAGGGTTTACCTACAATGAGCAGTTCTTC.